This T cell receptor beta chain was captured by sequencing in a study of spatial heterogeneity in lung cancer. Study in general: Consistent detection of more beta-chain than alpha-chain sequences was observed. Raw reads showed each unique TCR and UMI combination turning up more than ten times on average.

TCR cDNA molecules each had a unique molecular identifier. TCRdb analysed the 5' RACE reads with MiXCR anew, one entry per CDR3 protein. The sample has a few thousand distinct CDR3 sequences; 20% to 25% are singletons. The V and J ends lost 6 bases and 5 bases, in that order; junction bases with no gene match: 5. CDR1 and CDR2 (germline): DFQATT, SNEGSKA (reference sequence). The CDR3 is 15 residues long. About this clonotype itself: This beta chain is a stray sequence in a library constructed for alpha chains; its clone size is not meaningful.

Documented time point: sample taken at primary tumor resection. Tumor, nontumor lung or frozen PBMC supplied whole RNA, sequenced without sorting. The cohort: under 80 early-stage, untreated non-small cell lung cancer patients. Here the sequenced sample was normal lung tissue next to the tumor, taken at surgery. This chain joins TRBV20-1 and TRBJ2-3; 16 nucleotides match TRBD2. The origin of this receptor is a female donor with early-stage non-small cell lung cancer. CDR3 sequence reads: CSASGLAGGRDTQYF. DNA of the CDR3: TGCAGTGCATCGGGACTAGCGGGAGGGAGAGATACGCAGTATTTT.